This T cell receptor (beta chain) came from a study of human CD8 memory T cell subsets (dated by TCRdb to 2018 to 2020). For the wider study: To assess clonal relationships, the TCRbeta repertoires of stem-like (TSTEM), progenitor exhausted-like (TPEX) and effector memory CD8+ T cell subsets were compared. Six donors each provided TSTEM, TPEX and effector memory subsets, and TCRbeta repertoires were obtained from all six. What the authors observed across the whole study: Greater repertoire diversity in TSTEM than in TPEX subsets was suggested by Chao1 estimates, potentially reflecting a broader range of specificities. Sequencing was limited to TCRbeta chains, and the repertoire comparisons were based on about 6 donors analyzed with paired t-tests and Bonferroni correction. Similarly high normalized Shannon-Wiener diversity was shown by TSTEM and TPEX subsets, whereas comparatively lower diversity was seen in effector memory subsets. The stem-like TSTEM and TPEX subsets each shared clonotypes with effector memory cells, but the TSTEM and TPEX repertoires had minimal overlap with each other, suggesting distinct antigen spectra.

The listed sequencing device is NextSeq 550. A Human TCR Profiling Kit was used to prepare UMI-labeled 5' RACE TCRbeta libraries. The same number of PCR cycles was used to prepare all TCRbeta libraries in parallel. Per the authors' processing: The number of functional CDR3beta clonotypes in each TCRbeta library ranged from about 2,800 to 18,000. MIGEC 1.2.9 was used for UMI extraction and consensus assembly, with at least three reads per UMI being required. MiXCR 3.0.3 was used to extract the in-frame CDR3beta repertoires. After each sample was downsampled to 42,000 randomly selected UMIs, diversity metrics were computed in VDJtools 1.2.1. Repertoire overlap metrics D, R and F2 were calculated in VDJtools for the top 3,000 clones of each sample pair. Based on TCRdb reprocessing of the reads, there is one entry per CDR3 protein sequence, and DNA is missing. None of the V and J calls come from the authors' own analysis; TCRdb made them. The table kept for this sample lists about 10,000 distinct CDR3 sequences. Nearly 9.5% of the sample belongs to the ten largest clones.

CCR7+ PD-1- TIGIT- cells were defined as stem-like memory CD8+ T cells (TSTEM). Density gradient separation was used to isolate peripheral blood mononuclear cells from buffy coats of healthy donors. The study enriched total CD8+ T cells through negative magnetic separation using EasySep or MojoSort CD8+ T cell isolation kits. For each subset, total RNA was extracted using an RNeasy Mini Kit from duplicate vials of around 150,000 sorted CD8+ T cells. PBMCs were used either fresh or after cryopreservation in fetal bovine serum containing around 10% DMSO. Fluorescence-activated cell sorting on a FACSAria III was used to sort the CD8+ T cell subsets to purity. From a lookup of the germline V gene, CDR1 and CDR2 are LGHNA and YNFKEQ. Including the terminal cysteine and phenylalanine, the CDR3 comprises 15 residues. Only the protein is available. As concerns this clonotype: Its cognate antigen has yet to be identified.

The sample was CD8+ stem-like memory T cells (TSCM and TCM) sorted from PBMCs. The cell subset or site label corresponds to: stem-like memory CD8 T cells (TSTEM), CCR7+ PD-1- TIGIT-. This TCR was sampled from a human donor in good health. Recombination joined TRBV4-2 with TRBJ2-7; TCRdb returns TRBD2, unconfirmable since there is no DNA. CDR3 sequence: CASSHRTLGFYEQYF.